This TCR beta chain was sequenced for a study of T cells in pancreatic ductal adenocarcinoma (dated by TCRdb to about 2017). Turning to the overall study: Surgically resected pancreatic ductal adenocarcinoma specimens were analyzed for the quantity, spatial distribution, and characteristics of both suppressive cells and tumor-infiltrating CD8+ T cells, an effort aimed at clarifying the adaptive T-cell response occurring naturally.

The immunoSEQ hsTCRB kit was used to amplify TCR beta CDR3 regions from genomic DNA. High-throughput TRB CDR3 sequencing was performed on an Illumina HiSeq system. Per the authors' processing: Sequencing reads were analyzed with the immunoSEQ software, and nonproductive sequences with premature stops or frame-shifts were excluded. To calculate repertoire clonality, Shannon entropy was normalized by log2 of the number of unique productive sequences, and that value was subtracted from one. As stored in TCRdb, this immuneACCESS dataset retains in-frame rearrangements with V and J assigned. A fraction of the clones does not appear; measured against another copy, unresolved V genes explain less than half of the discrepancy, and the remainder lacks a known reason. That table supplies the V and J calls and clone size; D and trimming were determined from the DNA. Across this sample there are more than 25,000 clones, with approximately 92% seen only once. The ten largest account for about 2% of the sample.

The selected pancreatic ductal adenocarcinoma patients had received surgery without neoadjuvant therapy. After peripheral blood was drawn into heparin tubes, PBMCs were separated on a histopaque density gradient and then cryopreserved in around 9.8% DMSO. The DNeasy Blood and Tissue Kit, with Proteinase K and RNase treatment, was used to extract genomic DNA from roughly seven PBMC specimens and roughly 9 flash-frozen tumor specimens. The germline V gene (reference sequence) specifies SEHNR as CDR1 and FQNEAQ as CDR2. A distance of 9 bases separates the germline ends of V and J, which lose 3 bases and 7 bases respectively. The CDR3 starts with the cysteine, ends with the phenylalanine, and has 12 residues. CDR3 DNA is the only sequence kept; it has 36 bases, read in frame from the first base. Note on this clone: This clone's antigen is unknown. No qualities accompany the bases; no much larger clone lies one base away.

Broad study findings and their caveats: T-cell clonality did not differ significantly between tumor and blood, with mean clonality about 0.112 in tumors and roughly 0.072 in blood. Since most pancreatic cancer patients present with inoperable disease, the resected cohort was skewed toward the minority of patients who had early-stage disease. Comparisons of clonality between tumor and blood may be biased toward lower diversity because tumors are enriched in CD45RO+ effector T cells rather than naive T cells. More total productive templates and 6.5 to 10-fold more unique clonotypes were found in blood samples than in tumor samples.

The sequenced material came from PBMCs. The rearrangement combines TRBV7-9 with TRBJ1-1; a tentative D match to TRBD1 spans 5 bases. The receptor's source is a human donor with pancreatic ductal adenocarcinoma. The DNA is TGTGCCAGCAGCTTCGCCGACAGTGAAGCTTTCTTT. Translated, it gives CASSFADSEAFF.